These T cell receptor beta chains were read from a single sample in a study of shared clonotypes between healthy human individuals. Assay: immunoSEQ multiplex PCR; the TCRdb copy retains only in-frame clones and omits some. The sample consists of some 550,000 clones, roughly 97% of them appearing once. Sequencing used naive CD4+ T cells sorted from blood. The receptors come from a woman younger than 45 in good health. The CDR3 runs from the conserved cysteine through the conserved F or W. The D gene is left open where the match is weak. The size field is filled for only some rows; it gives once, few, many or a size class.

v_gene,d_gene,abundance,j_gene,CDR3nt,CDR3aa
TRBV28,.,.,TRBJ2-7,TGTGCCAGCAGTTTCCTCGGCAGGACCTACGAGCAGTACTTC,CASSFLGRTYEQYF
TRBV27,.,.,TRBJ1-1,TGTGCCAGCAGTTTGTTCTTTGGGGGATTTGAAGCTTTCTTT,CASSLFFGGFEAFF
TRBV28,.,.,TRBJ1-6,TGTGCCAGCAGGACCCCGTGGGGGGGGAATTCACCCCTCCACTTT,CASRTPWGGNSPLHF
TRBV6-6,.,once,TRBJ2-2,TGTGCCAGCAAACATCAAACCGGGGAGCTGTTTTTT,CASKHQTGELFF
TRBV29-1,TRBD1,.,TRBJ2-3,TGCAGCGTGAAGGACAGGGAGGACGCAGATACGCAGTATTTT,CSVKDREDADTQYF
TRBV6-5,TRBD2,.,TRBJ2-7,TGTGCCAGCAGTTACCTAGCGGGGTCCTACGAGCAGTACTTC,CASSYLAGSYEQYF
TRBV19,TRBD1,.,TRBJ2-7,TGTGCCAGTAGTCCAAGGGGACAGGCGGACTACGAGCAGTACTTC,CASSPRGQADYEQYF
TRBV6-5,.,.,TRBJ2-1,TGTGCCAGCGCGCTCGGGCAGAGTGAGCAGTTCTTC,CASALGQSEQFF
TRBV15,.,.,TRBJ2-5,TGTGCCACCAGCAGAGGAGAGGAGACCCAGTACTTC,CATSRGEETQYF
TRBV18,.,.,TRBJ2-5,TGTGCCAGCTCATTCGACCTCCAAGAGACCCAGTACTTC,CASSFDLQETQYF
TRBV9,.,.,TRBJ2-1,TGTGCCAGCAGCGTGGTGAGCGGAGCTCACAATGAGCAGTTCTTC,CASSVVSGAHNEQFF
TRBV2,.,.,TRBJ1-1,TGTGCCAGCAACCCGACAGATATGAACACTGAAGCTTTCTTT,CASNPTDMNTEAFF
TRBV13,TRBD2,.,TRBJ2-7,TGTGCCAGCAGCCCCGCGGGGGGGAGGGCCTACGAGCAGTACTTC,CASSPAGGRAYEQYF
TRBV5-5,.,.,TRBJ1-2,TGTGCCAGCAGCCAAGATAAGGGGCAGCACTATGGCTACACCTTC,CASSQDKGQHYGYTF
TRBV28,TRBD2,.,TRBJ2-1,TGTGCCAGCAGTTTGGCTAGCGGGAGCTACAATGAGCAGTTCTTC,CASSLASGSYNEQFF
TRBV15,TRBD2,.,TRBJ2-7,TGTGCCACCAGCCGTACTACTAGCGGGAGATCCTACGAGCAGTACTTC,CATSRTTSGRSYEQYF
TRBV11-2,.,.,TRBJ2-3,TGTGCCAGCACCCGCCGGGATCCACGCTCCGATACGCAGTATTTT,CASTRRDPRSDTQYF
TRBV19,.,.,TRBJ2-7,TGTGCCAGTAGTATGGGATCGGGGGAGGCCTTCTACGAGCAGTACTTC,CASSMGSGEAFYEQYF
TRBV5-1,TRBD1,.,TRBJ2-1,TGCGCCAGCAGCTTGGCACGGGACAGGGAAGTCCGGGTTCGCAATGAGCAGTTCTTC,CASSLARDREVRVRNEQFF
TRBV19,TRBD1,.,TRBJ2-1,TGTGCCAGTAGTATAGCAGGGGGTAACTACAATGAGCAGTTCTTC,CASSIAGGNYNEQFF
TRBV6-1,TRBD1,.,TRBJ2-7,TGTGCCAGCCTTTCGGGACAGTACTACGAGCAGTACTTC,CASLSGQYYEQYF
TRBV11-2,TRBD2,.,TRBJ2-7,TGTGCCAGCAGCTTTTCTGCTAGCGGGATAATCTACGAGCAGTACTTC,CASSFSASGIIYEQYF
TRBV10-2,.,.,TRBJ2-1,TGCGCCAGCAGTGAGGGGCTATTGTACAATGAGCAGTTCTTC,CASSEGLLYNEQFF
TRBV7-7,.,.,TRBJ2-2,TGTGCCAGCAGCGAAAGCCCGGCTGCGAACACCGGGGAGCTGTTTTTT,CASSESPAANTGELFF
TRBV28,TRBD1,.,TRBJ1-1,TGTGCCAGCACTCCGGGACAGGGGATTGTCGCTGAAGCTTTCTTT,CASTPGQGIVAEAFF
TRBV7-9,TRBD2,.,TRBJ2-2,TGTGCCAGCAGCCTGTTTGGAGCGGGAGCGGGCGGTGGGGAGCTGTTTTTT,CASSLFGAGAGGGELFF
TRBV6-1,.,.,TRBJ2-5,TGTGCCAGCAGGGACAGGACTAAAGAGACCCAGTACTTC,CASRDRTKETQYF
TRBV5-4,.,few,TRBJ2-7,TGTGCCAGCAGCCCCTGGGAGACGCACGAGCAGTACTTC,CASSPWETHEQYF
TRBV9,.,.,TRBJ2-7,TGTGCCAGCAGCGTAGATGTAGGGCCCTACGAGCAGTACTTC,CASSVDVGPYEQYF
TRBV6-5,TRBD2,.,TRBJ2-7,TGTGCCAGCAGATCAAGCGGGAGGGCTCACGAGCAGTACTTC,CASRSSGRAHEQYF
TRBV4-1,TRBD2,.,TRBJ2-5,TGCGCCAGCAGCCAAGATCAGGGACTAGCGGGAGTCACCGAGACCCAGTACTTC,CASSQDQGLAGVTETQYF
TRBV4-2,.,.,TRBJ2-5,TGTGCCAGCAGCCAAGATATTGGGACTCCTTTATACCAAGAGACCCAGTACTTC,CASSQDIGTPLYQETQYF
TRBV7-3,.,.,TRBJ1-1,TGTGCCAGCAGCTTAACGTTTGGGGGGAGCACTGAAGCTTTCTTT,CASSLTFGGSTEAFF
TRBV27,.,.,TRBJ2-7,TGTGCCAGCAGTCCCACCCGACATAGCTCCTACGAGCAGTACTTC,CASSPTRHSSYEQYF
TRBV19,TRBD1,.,TRBJ2-1,TGTGCCAGTACCGACAGGGACTCCTACAATGAGCAGTTCTTC,CASTDRDSYNEQFF
TRBV29-1,.,.,TRBJ2-5,TGCAGCGTTGAAAGGTGGCAGGGGAGGGAGACCCAGTACTTC,CSVERWQGRETQYF
TRBV28,.,.,TRBJ1-5,TGTGCCAGCAGTTCCCCTTTCCCGCCCGCAGGCAATCAGCCCCAGCATTTT,CASSSPFPPAGNQPQHF
TRBV27,.,.,TRBJ2-7,TGTGCCAGCAGTTTATCTTTGGGAGACTACGAGCAGTACTTC,CASSLSLGDYEQYF
TRBV6-1,.,once,TRBJ1-1,TGTGCCAGCAGTGATCCCGGCAGACCTGACACTGAAGCTTTCTTT,CASSDPGRPDTEAFF
TRBV28,TRBD1,.,TRBJ1-6,TGTGCCAGCAGTTACAGGGGGCAGGCTAATTCACCCCTCCACTTT,CASSYRGQANSPLHF
TRBV18,TRBD1,.,TRBJ2-7,TGTGCCAGCTCACCACGAGGACAGGGGGCTCCGGACGAGCAGTACTTC,CASSPRGQGAPDEQYF
TRBV28,TRBD1,.,TRBJ2-3,TGTGCCAGCAGGAAACGACAGGGGCGGTGGGATACGCAGTATTTT,CASRKRQGRWDTQYF
TRBV28,.,.,TRBJ2-2,TGTGCCAGCAGTTTAGGCTGGGAGCTGTTTTTT,CASSLGWELFF
TRBV5-1,.,.,TRBJ2-5,TGCGCCAGCAGCTTGGACGGTCGGGAGACCCAGTACTTC,CASSLDGRETQYF
TRBV28,TRBD1,.,TRBJ1-1,TGTGCCAGCAGTTCCCCGGGGACAGGGGGCTTTGAAGCTTTCTTT,CASSSPGTGGFEAFF